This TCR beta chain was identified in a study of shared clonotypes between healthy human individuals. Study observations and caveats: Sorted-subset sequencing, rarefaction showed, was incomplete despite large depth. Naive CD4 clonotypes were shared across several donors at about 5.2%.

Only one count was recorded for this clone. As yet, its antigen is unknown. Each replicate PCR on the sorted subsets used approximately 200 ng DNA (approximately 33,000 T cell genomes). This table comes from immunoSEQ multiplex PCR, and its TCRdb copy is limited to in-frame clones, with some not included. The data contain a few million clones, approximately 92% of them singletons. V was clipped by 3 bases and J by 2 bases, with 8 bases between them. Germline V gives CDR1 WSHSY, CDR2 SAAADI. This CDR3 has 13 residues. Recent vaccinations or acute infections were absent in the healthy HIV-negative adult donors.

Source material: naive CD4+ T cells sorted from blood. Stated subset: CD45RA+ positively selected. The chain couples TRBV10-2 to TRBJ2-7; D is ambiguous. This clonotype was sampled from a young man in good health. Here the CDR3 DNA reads TGCGCCAGCAGTGACCAGGTGACCTACGAGCAGTACTTC. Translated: CASSDQVTYEQYF.